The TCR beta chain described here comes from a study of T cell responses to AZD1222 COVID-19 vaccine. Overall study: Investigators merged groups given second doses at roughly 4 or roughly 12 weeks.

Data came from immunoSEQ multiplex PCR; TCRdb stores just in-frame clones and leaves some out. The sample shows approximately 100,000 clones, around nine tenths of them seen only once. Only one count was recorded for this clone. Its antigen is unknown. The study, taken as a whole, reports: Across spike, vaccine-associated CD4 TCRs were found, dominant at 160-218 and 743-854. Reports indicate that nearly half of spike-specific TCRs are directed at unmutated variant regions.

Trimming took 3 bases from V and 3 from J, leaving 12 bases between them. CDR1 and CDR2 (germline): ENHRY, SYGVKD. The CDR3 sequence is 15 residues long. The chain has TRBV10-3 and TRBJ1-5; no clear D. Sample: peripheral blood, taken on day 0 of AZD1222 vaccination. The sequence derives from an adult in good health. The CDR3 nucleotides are TGTGCCATCAGTGAAGTCGGCACAATCAATCAGCCCCAGCATTTT. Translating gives CAISEVGTINQPQHF.